This entry lists 8 T cell receptor beta chains sequenced from one sample in a study of tumor-infiltrating lymphocytes in primary liver carcinoma. TCR beta cDNA came from about 0.45 ug total RNA, primed with a constant-region primer. The TCR beta library was amplified through three nested multiplex PCR rounds in a modified ARM-PCR procedure. The study ran its first two PCR rounds for approximately 10 cycles each, using TRBV1-TRBV30 forward primers and a C-beta reverse primer. A single record per CDR3 protein comes from TCRdb applying MiXCR to the multiplex PCR reads. The sample has tens of thousands of distinct CDR3 sequences, roughly 80% seen once. Co-extraction yielded RNA and DNA from approximately 20-30 mg of unsorted bulk tissue. Sequences were obtained from liver tumor tissue from sampling region 3. Subset here: tumor region T3, left-lateral pole. The receptors stem from a man aged 40-50 years with primary liver carcinoma and hepatitis B virus infection.

The V call is TRBV4-2, the J call TRBJ2-1; D perhaps matches TRBD2 (6 bases). The CDR3 is 15 amino acids. V lost 6 bases, J lost 8 bases, and 20 bases lay in between. Germline values: CDR1 LGHNA, CDR2 YNFKEQ. The DNA for the CDR3 is TGTGCCAGCAGTCAAACGTCAAGCGGGCTACATGAGCAGTTCTTC. Encoded protein: CASSQTSSGLHEQFF.

By sample share, this clonotype is medium-sized (0.01 to 0.1%). The chain uses TRBV10-3 and TRBJ2-7; D is uncertain. Trimming removed 10 bases from V and 2 bases from J, with 18 bases in between. The CDR3 covers 14 residues. The germline V gene encodes CDR1 ENHRY and CDR2 SYGVKD. CDR3 sequence (DNA): TGTGCCAGCACCCCGGACCCACAGACCTACGAGCAGTACTTC. This sequence encodes CASTPDPQTYEQYF.

This clonotype rates as medium-sized. The rearrangement joins TRBV5-5 to TRBJ1-1; maybe TRBD1 (5 bases). The CDR3 is 17 residues long. V dropped 0 bases and J dropped 0 bases, with 15 bases sitting between them. The germline V gene encodes CDR1 SGHKS and CDR2 YYEKEE (reference sequence). DNA for the CDR3: TGTGCCAGCAGCTTGGGGGACCGGTCCAGCTTGAACACTGAAGCTTTCTTT. This gives the protein CASSLGDRSSLNTEAFF. Full variable domain (missing parts from reference TRBV5-5 and TRBJ1-1): DAGVTQSPTHLIKTRGQQVTLRCSPISGHKSVSWYQQVLGQGPQFIFQYYEKEERGRGNFPDRFSARQFPNYSSELNVNALLLGDSALYLCASSLGDRSSLNTEAFFGQGTRLTVV.

Details on this clonotype: A much larger clone differs by one base, so this may be a read error. V and J are TRBV9 and TRBJ2-1; 10 bases line up with TRBD1. V lost 3 bases, J lost 6 bases, and 9 bases stayed unmatched. CDR1 is SGDLS and CDR2 is YYNGEE in the germline V gene. CDR3 size: 16 residues. The CDR3, as DNA: TGTGCCAGCAGCGAGGGACGGGACAGGGGTCTCAATGAGCAGTTCTTC. It is translated as CASSEGRDRGLNEQFF.

In regard to this clonotype: This clone may be a read error of a much larger clone one base away. The chain combines TRBV12-3 or TRBV12-4 with TRBJ2-5; D is uncertain. This CDR3 region has 13 residues. Trimming removed 2 bases at V and 4 bases at J, with 8 bases between. This CDR3 is CASSLHLRETQYF. CDR3 DNA: TGTGCCAGCAGTTTACATCTAAGAGAGACCCAGTACTTC.

As regards this clonotype: The conserved phenylalanine or tryptophan normally closing the CDR3 is absent here, so this likely arose from a read error. The rearrangement joins TRBV11-1 to TRBJ2-2; D ambiguous. The CDR3 length is 13 residues. Trimming took off 1 base at V and 10 bases at J, with 10 bases between the two ends. The germline gives CDR1 SGHAT, CDR2 FQDESV (reference sequence). This chain's CDR3 is CASSLVRFVELFL. The DNA of the CDR3 is TGTGCCAGCAGCTTAGTACGTTTTGTGGAGCTGTTTCTT.

In regard to this clonotype: The missing conserved phenylalanine or tryptophan at the end of this CDR3 makes a read error likely. J is TRBJ1-2 and V is TRBV4-1; D unresolved. V was cut by 1 base and J by 5 bases, with 11 bases left in between. Germline V gene data show CDR1 as MGHRA and CDR2 as YSYEKL. The CDR3 totals 14 residues. CDR3 region: CASSQGDWKYGYTY. In nucleotides, the CDR3 is TGCGCCAGCAGCCAAGGAGACTGGAAGTATGGCTACACCTAC.

As to this clonotype: A read error may explain this, as a much larger clone is one base away. The chain is built from TRBV9 and TRBJ2-5; 8 nucleotides line up with TRBD1. Germline V gene data show CDR1 as SGDLS and CDR2 as YYNGEE. CDR3 length: 15 residues. With V trimmed by 4 bases and J by 7 bases, 12 bases remained unmatched. For the CDR3, the DNA is TGTGCCAGCAGCACAACAGGGACAGGACCGGGGACCCAGTACTTC. It codes for CASSTTGTGPGTQYF.